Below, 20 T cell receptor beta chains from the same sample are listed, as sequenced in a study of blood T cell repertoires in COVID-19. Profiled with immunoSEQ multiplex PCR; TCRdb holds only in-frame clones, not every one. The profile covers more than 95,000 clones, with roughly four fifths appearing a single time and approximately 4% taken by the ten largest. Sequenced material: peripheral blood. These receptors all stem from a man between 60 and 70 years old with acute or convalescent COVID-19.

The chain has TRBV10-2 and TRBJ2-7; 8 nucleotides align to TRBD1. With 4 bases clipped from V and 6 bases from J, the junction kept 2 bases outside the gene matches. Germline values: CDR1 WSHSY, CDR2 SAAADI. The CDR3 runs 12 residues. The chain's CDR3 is CASSAQGGEQYV. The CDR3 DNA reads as TGCGCCAGCAGTGCACAGGGGGGCGAGCAGTACGTC.

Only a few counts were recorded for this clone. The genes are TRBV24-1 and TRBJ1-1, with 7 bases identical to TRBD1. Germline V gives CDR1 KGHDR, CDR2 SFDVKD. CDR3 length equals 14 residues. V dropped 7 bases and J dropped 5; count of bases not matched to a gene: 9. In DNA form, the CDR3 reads TGTGCCACCAGCGGTGCTGCAGGGGGGACTGAAGCTTTCTTT. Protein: CATSGAAGGTEAFF.

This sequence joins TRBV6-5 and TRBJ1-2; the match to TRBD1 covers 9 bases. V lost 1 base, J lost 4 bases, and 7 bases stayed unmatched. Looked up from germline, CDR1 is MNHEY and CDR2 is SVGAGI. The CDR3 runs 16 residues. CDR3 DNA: TGTGCCAGCAGTTACTACCCCTCGACAGGGGGCTATGGCTACACCTTC. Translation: CASSYYPSTGGYGYTF.

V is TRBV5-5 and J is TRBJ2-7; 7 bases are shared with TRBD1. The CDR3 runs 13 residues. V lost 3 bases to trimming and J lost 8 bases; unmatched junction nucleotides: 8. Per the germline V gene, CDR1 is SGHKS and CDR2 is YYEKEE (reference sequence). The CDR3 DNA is TGTGCCAGCAGCTGGAACAGGGGTGGCCAGCAGTACGTC. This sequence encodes CASSWNRGGQQYV.

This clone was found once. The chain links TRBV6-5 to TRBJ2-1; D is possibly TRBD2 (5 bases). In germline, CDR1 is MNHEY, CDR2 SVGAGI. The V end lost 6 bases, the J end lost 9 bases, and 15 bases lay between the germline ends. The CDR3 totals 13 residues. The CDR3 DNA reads TGTGCCAGCAGGGGTACTAGTTGGGTTGAGCAGTTCTTC. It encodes CASRGTSWVEQFF.

CDR3: CASSLEPPRTVGVGELFF. The CDR3 DNA sequence: TGTGCCAGCAGTCTAGAACCCCCCCGGACAGTCGGCGTCGGGGAGCTGTTTTTT. The V and J genes are TRBV6-6 and TRBJ2-2; a possible D gene is TRBD1 (6 bases). The CDR3 is 18 amino acids. V gave up 5 bases and J gave up 7 bases, with 26 bases separating them. Germline values: CDR1 MNHNY, CDR2 SVGAGI (reference sequence).

This CDR3 is CASSLQGVGAFF. CDR3 nucleotide sequence: TGCGCCAGCAGTCTACAGGGCGTCGGGGCTTTCTTT. The chain uses TRBV5-1 and TRBJ1-1, with D possibly matching TRBD1 (6 bases). The germline V gene encodes CDR1 SGHRS and CDR2 YFSETQ. The CDR3 runs to 12 residues. Trimming took off 5 bases at V and 11 bases at J, with 16 bases between the two ends.

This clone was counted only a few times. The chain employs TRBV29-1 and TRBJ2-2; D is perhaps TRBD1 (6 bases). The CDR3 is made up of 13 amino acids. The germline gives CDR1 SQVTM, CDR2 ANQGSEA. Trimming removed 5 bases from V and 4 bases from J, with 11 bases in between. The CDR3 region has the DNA TGCAGCGTTCGGCAGGGGACCACCGGGGAGCTGTTTTTT. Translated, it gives CSVRQGTTGELFF.

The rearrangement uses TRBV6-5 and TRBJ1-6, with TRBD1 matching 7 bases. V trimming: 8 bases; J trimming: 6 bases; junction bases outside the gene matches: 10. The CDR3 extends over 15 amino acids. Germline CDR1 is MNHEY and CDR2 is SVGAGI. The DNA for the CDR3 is TGTGCCAGCCGCCTAACCCAGGGGGGTAATTCACCCCTCCACTTT. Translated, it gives CASRLTQGGNSPLHF.

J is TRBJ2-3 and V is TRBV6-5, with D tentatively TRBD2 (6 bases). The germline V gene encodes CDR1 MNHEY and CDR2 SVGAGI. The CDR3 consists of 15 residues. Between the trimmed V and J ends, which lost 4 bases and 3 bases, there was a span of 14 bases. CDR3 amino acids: CASSSRSGGTDTQYF. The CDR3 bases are TGTGCCAGCAGTTCCAGGTCCGGGGGTACAGATACGCAGTATTTT.

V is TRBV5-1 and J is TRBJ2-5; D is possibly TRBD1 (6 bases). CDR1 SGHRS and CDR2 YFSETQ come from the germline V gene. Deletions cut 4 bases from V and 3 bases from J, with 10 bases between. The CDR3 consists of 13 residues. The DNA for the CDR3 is TGCGCCAGCAGCGTTCCAGGGGAAGAGACCCAGTACTTC. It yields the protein CASSVPGEETQYF. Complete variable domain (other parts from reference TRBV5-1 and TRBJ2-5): KAGVTQTPRYLIKTRGQQVTLSCSPISGHRSVSWYQQTPGQGLQFLFEYFSETQRNKGNFPGRFSGRQFSNSRSEMNVSTLELGDSALYLCASSVPGEETQYFGPGTRLLVL.

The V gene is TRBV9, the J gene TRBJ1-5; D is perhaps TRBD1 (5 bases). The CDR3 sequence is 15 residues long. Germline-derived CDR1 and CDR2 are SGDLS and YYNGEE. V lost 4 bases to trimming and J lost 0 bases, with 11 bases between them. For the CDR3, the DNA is TGTGCCAGCAGCCGTACAGGTTATAGCAATCAGCCCCAGCATTTT. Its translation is CASSRTGYSNQPQHF.

In nucleotides, the CDR3 is TGTGCCAGCAGTTACGACCAGGATTACGAGCAGTACGTC. This encodes CASSYDQDYEQYV. The V gene is TRBV6-2 or TRBV6-3, the J gene TRBJ2-7; D is ambiguous. V lost 2 bases to trimming and J lost 4 bases, with 9 bases between them. Germline V CDR1 and CDR2: MNHEY, SVGEGT. The CDR3 extends over 13 amino acids.

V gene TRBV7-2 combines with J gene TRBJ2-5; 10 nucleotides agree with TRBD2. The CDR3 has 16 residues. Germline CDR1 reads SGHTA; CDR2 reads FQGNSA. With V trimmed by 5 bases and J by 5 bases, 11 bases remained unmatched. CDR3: CASSGERGGTAETQYF. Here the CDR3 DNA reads TGTGCCAGCAGCGGGGAGCGGGGGGGGACTGCGGAGACCCAGTACTTC. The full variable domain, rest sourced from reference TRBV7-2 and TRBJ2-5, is GAGVSQSPSNKVTEKGKDVELRCDPISGHTALYWYRQSLGQGLEFLIYFQGNSAPDKSGLPSDRFSAERTGGSVSTLTIQRTQQEDSAVYLCASSGERGGTAETQYFGPGTRLLVL.

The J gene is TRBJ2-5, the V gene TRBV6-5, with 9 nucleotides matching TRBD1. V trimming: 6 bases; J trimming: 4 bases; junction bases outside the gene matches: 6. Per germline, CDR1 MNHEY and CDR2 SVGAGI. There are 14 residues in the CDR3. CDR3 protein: CASSAGQGTETQYF. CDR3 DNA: TGTGCCAGCAGCGCGGGACAGGGAACAGAGACCCAGTACTTC.

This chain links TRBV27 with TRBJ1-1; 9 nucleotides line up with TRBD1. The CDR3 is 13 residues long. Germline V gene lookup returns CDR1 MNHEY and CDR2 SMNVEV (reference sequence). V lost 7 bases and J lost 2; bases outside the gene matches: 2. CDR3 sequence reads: CASKTGGNTEAFF. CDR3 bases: TGTGCCAGCAAGACAGGGGGTAACACTGAAGCTTTCTTT.

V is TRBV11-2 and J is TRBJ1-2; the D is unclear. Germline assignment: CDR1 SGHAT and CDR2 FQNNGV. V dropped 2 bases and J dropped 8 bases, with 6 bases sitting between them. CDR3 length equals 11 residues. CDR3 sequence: CASSLYNGYTF. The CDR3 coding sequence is TGTGCCAGCAGCTTATACAACGGCTACACCTTC.

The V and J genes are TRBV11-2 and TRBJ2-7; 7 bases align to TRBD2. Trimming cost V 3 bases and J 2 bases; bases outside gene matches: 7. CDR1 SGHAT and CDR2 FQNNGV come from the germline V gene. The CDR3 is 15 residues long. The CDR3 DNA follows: TGTGCCAGCAGCTTTAGTAGCGGGTCCCCCTACGAGCAGTACGTC. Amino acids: CASSFSSGSPYEQYV.

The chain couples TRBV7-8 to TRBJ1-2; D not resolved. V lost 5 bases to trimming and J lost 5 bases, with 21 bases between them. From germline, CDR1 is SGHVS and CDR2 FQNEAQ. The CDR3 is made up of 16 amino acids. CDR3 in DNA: TGTGCCAGCAGCGCCCAGATCGCGGCGGTGCCTTATGGCTACACCTTC. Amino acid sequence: CASSAQIAAVPYGYTF. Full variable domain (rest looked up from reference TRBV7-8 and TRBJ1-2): GAGVSQSPRYKVAKRGQDVALRCDPISGHVSLFWYQQALGQGPEFLTYFQNEAQLDKSGLPSDRFFAERPEGSVSTLKIQRTQQEDSAVYLCASSAQIAAVPYGYTFGSGTRLTVV.

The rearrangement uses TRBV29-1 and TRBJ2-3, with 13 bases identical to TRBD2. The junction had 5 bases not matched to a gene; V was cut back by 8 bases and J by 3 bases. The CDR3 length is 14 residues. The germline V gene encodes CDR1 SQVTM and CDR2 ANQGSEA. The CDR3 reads CSIRTSGRTDTQYF. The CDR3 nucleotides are TGCAGCATCAGGACTAGCGGGAGAACAGATACGCAGTATTTT.